Described below is a single TCR beta chain sequence and its context. The TCR beta repertoire was assessed by survey-level immunoSEQ sequencing. The assay was immunoSEQ multiplex PCR, and TCRdb's table has in-frame clones only and misses some. The sample holds 40,000 to 55,000 clones; roughly 93% are singletons and the top ten take over 8.5%. The germline gives CDR1 MDHEN, CDR2 SYDVKM. Trimming shortened V by 6 bases and J by 1 base, and 7 bases separated the two germline ends. The CDR3 extends over 13 amino acids. The V and J genes are TRBV28 and TRBJ2-1, with D perhaps matching TRBD2 (5 bases). This clonotype was obtained from a man between 40 and 49 years old with rheumatoid arthritis. Sample: PBMCs. CDR3 region: CASSGISYNEQFF. As DNA, the CDR3 is TGTGCCAGCAGCGGGATATCCTACAATGAGCAGTTCTTC.